A selection of T cell receptor beta chains follows, all from one sample in a study of cytomegalovirus exposure and HLA in healthy donors. The assay was immunoSEQ multiplex PCR, and TCRdb's table has in-frame clones only and misses some. Of about 87,000 clones in the sample, roughly 72% were seen once. Sample: PBMCs. All receptors come from a man aged 25-45 years in good health and CMV-seropositive. Both conserved end residues are part of each CDR3. A D gene is named only where the DNA matches it firmly. Part of the rows lack a size; the others show once, few, many or a class for expanded clones.

TRBV6-6	.	TRBJ2-1	.	TGCGCCAGCAGCCTTGGACACGTTGAGCAGTTCTTC	CASSLGHVEQFF
TRBV2	few	TRBJ2-1	TRBD2	TGTGCCAGCAAAGGCGGGAGTCGCCCTTACAATGAGCAGTTCTTC	CASKGGSRPYNEQFF
TRBV4-1	.	TRBJ2-7	.	TGCGCCAGCAGCCCCTCCCTCTACCGGAGGGACTCCTACGAGCAGTACTTC	CASSPSLYRRDSYEQYF
TRBV5-5	.	TRBJ1-3	.	TGTGCCAGCAGCCCAGACAGAAACTCTGGAAACACCATATATTTT	CASSPDRNSGNTIYF
TRBV29-1	.	TRBJ1-2	.	TGCAGCGTCCCTCGGGAAGAGGGAGACTATGGCTACACCTTC	CSVPREEGDYGYTF
TRBV5-8	.	TRBJ1-4	.	TGTGCCAGCAGCTCGGGGGACGTAAGGATGGGTGAAAAACTGTTTTTT	CASSSGDVRMGEKLFF
TRBV27	.	TRBJ1-1	.	TGTGCCAGCAGTTGGCGGGGGCGCACTGAAGCTTTCTTT	CASSWRGRTEAFF
TRBV7-6	.	TRBJ2-3	.	TGTGCCAGCAGCGCGACAGTGAACACAGATACGCAGTATTTT	CASSATVNTDTQYF
TRBV27	.	TRBJ1-2	TRBD1	TGTGCCAGCAGTTTAACAGGGGCGAGCTATGGCTACACCTTC	CASSLTGASYGYTF
TRBV5-4	.	TRBJ1-6	.	TGTGCCAGCACCTCTGGCGGGCCTAATTCACCCCTCCACTTT	CASTSGGPNSPLHF
TRBV5-6	few	TRBJ2-5	TRBD2	TGTGCCAGCAGCTTGGGTGGGCGGGGGGTCCAAGAGACCCAGTACTTC	CASSLGGRGVQETQYF
TRBV7-6	.	TRBJ1-3	TRBD1	TGTGCCAGCAGCCACCTCGGGACAGATTACTCTGGAAACACCATATATTTT	CASSHLGTDYSGNTIYF
TRBV4-3	.	TRBJ2-1	TRBD1	TGCGCCAGCAGCTCGGCACAGGGGCAGGATGAGCAGTTCTTC	CASSSAQGQDEQFF
TRBV7-3	once	TRBJ2-5	TRBD2	TGTGCCAGCAGCCTCGGGGGGATCGTAGAGACCCAGTACTTC	CASSLGGIVETQYF
TRBV7-3	.	TRBJ2-3	.	TGTGCCAGCAGCCCGCTGGGAGGTACGCAGTATTTT	CASSPLGGTQYF
TRBV19	.	TRBJ2-7	.	TGTGCCAGTAGTGCCGCTTCGTCGCGAACCCTAGGCGAGCAGTACTTC	CASSAASSRTLGEQYF
TRBV2	.	TRBJ1-2	TRBD1	TGTGCCAGCAGCTCCGACAGGGGTTATGGCTACACCTTC	CASSSDRGYGYTF
TRBV29-1	.	TRBJ2-5	TRBD1	TGCAGCGTTTTCGACAGGGGGCCGATGGAGACCCAGTACTTC	CSVFDRGPMETQYF
TRBV15	.	TRBJ1-1	.	TGTGCCACCAGCAGAGATTTCCTAAACACTGAAGCTTTCTTT	CATSRDFLNTEAFF
TRBV6-6	.	TRBJ1-2	TRBD1	TGTGCCAGCAGTTACAGGGGGCACTATGGCTACACCTTC	CASSYRGHYGYTF
TRBV5-1	.	TRBJ2-5	TRBD2	TGCGCCAGCAGCTTGGAGGATAGCGGGGGGGCGCAAGAGACCCAGTACTTC	CASSLEDSGGAQETQYF
TRBV7-9	.	TRBJ1-2	TRBD1	TGTGCCAGCAGCTTAGGACAGGGATGGGGCTATGGCTACCCCTTC	CASSLGQGWGYGYPF
TRBV5-1	.	TRBJ1-6	.	TGCGCCAGCAGCGCTGGGGGGGGGTATTCACCCCTCCACTTT	CASSAGGGYSPLHF
TRBV7-9	.	TRBJ1-3	.	TGTGCCAGCAGCGCTGACGGACAGCCAGGAAACACCATATATTTT	CASSADGQPGNTIYF
TRBV7-8	.	TRBJ2-1	.	TGTGCCAGCAGCCCAGGGGAGAGATCCTACAATGAGCAGTTCTTC	CASSPGERSYNEQFF
TRBV7-9	.	TRBJ2-1	.	TGTGCCAGCAGCTTAGCGGCGGGGCGTGAGCAGTTCTTC	CASSLAAGREQFF
TRBV28	.	TRBJ2-1	.	TGTGCCAGCAGTTTATCGGGAGGGGGCAAGGATGAGCAGTTCTTC	CASSLSGGGKDEQFF
TRBV9	.	TRBJ1-2	TRBD1	TGTGCCAGCAGCGCCGGACAGGTGGATATTTCTGACTATGGCTACACCTTC	CASSAGQVDISDYGYTF
TRBV29-1	.	TRBJ2-2	.	TGCAGCGTTGCGCCCTTTGGGAGGGGGATGACCGGGGAGCTGTTTTTT	CSVAPFGRGMTGELFF
TRBV7-6	.	TRBJ1-5	.	TGTGCCAGCAGCTTAGGTGCAGACTATAGCAATCAGCCCCAGCATTTT	CASSLGADYSNQPQHF
TRBV4-1	few	TRBJ2-7	TRBD1	TGCGCCAGCAGCCAACTCGGACAGGCGCTCTCCTACGAGCAGTACTTC	CASSQLGQALSYEQYF
TRBV15	.	TRBJ1-1	.	TGTGCCACCAGCATCTCCAGGGGGAACACTGAAGCTTTCTTT	CATSISRGNTEAFF
TRBV4-3	.	TRBJ2-3	TRBD2	TGCGCCAGCAGCCAAGCAGTATCCCGACCGCTAGCGGCTAGCACAGATACGCAGTATTTT	CASSQAVSRPLAASTDTQYF
TRBV28	.	TRBJ2-1	TRBD2	TGTGCCAGCAGGCAACTAGCGTCCCACTCCTACAATGAGCAGTTCTTC	CASRQLASHSYNEQFF
TRBV7-9	few	TRBJ1-1	.	TGTGCCGCGAAAGGAGACAGAAACACTGAAGCTTTCTTT	CAAKGDRNTEAFF
TRBV19	.	TRBJ1-1	.	TGTGCCAGTAGTGCCCCGGGACACACGAACACTGAAGCTTTCTTT	CASSAPGHTNTEAFF
TRBV6-5	.	TRBJ2-7	.	TGTGCCAGCAGCGCTATCAGGGGCGAGCAGTACTTC	CASSAIRGEQYF
TRBV4-1	.	TRBJ2-7	TRBD2	TGCGCCAGCAGCCAGGGGGGGATCGAACGCTACGAGCAGTACTTC	CASSQGGIERYEQYF
TRBV29-1	.	TRBJ2-1	TRBD2	TGCAGCGTTCGGACTAGCGGGAGGAATGAGCAGTTCTTC	CSVRTSGRNEQFF
TRBV10-3	few	TRBJ2-7	TRBD2	TGTGCCATCAGTCCGGGAGGGTACGAGCAGTACTTC	CAISPGGYEQYF
TRBV30	few	TRBJ1-2	.	TGTGCCTGGAGAGTCTCGGGGGTTTGTGGGGGCTACACCTTC	CAWRVSGVCGGYTF
TRBV7-3	once	TRBJ1-6	.	TGTGCCAGCAGCCCAGTCCAGATTAATTCACCCCTCCACTTT	CASSPVQINSPLHF
TRBV19	.	TRBJ1-5	.	TGTGCCAGTAGATCTTCAGTGGATCAGCCCCAGCATTTT	CASRSSVDQPQHF
TRBV14	.	TRBJ2-3	TRBD1	TGTGCCAGCAGCCTGCCCGGGACAGAGCCCACAGATACGCAGTATTTT	CASSLPGTEPTDTQYF
TRBV5-4	.	TRBJ2-7	.	TGTGCCAGCAGCTTGGAAGTGTCTAGCTCCTACGAGCAGTACTTC	CASSLEVSSSYEQYF
TRBV20-1	few	TRBJ2-3	.	TGCAGTGCCTATGACAGCCCGGTAAAGTATTTT	CSAYDSPVKYF
TRBV6-5	.	TRBJ1-6	TRBD1	TGTGCCAGCCAGGACAGGGAGAGCTCACCCCTCCACTTT	CASQDRESSPLHF
TRBV6-1	many	TRBJ2-7	.	TGTGCCAGCAGTGAAGAAGGGGGGGGATCCTACGAGCAGTACTTC	CASSEEGGGSYEQYF
TRBV6-5	.	TRBJ1-1	TRBD1	TGTGCCAGCAAACAGGGGGCCGATGAAGCTTTCTTT	CASKQGADEAFF
TRBV28	.	TRBJ2-7	.	TGTGCCAGCAGTTTTTGGGGGGAACCCTACGAGCAGTACTTC	CASSFWGEPYEQYF
TRBV5-6	.	TRBJ2-7	TRBD1	TGTGCCAGCAGGTCCGGGACAGATGTTTACGAGCAGTCCTTC	CASRSGTDVYEQSF